This record covers a single T cell receptor beta chain. These data originate in a study of blood T cell repertoires in COVID-19. Whole-study context: Italy, Spain and the United States were the sources of the convalescent and acute COVID-19 samples. T cells, B-cell-depleted T cells, or PBMCs provided the cDNA or gDNA that served as material.

Trimming at V came to 4 bases and at J to 4 bases, leaving 3 bases not matched to a gene. Germline V CDR1 and CDR2: SGHNT, YENEEA. This CDR3 has 13 amino acids. In the source study's methods: Nucleated cell number was recorded as an estimate derived from reference gene primer amplification. Profiling relied on immunoSEQ multiplex PCR, and the TCRdb table lists in-frame clones only, not all of them. V, J and clone size reflect that table, while D and trimming were determined from the DNA. There are over 150,000 clones in the sample; around 78% occur only once, and about 1.8% lies in the top ten. Sequencing used peripheral blood. V gene TRBV11-3 combines with J gene TRBJ2-7; 8 positions match TRBD1. The source of this sequence is a man older than 75 with acute or convalescent COVID-19. The CDR3 sequence is CASSSRDRYEQYF. CDR3 nucleotide sequence: TGTGCCAGCAGCTCCCGGGACAGGTACGAGCAGTACTTC.